This is a list of T cell receptor beta chains from one sample in a study of T cells in Graves' hyperthyroidism and ophthalmopathy. TCRdb fed the multiplex PCR reads into MiXCR, producing one record per CDR3 protein. The sample carries a few hundred thousand distinct CDR3 sequences, roughly 14% recorded once. Sequencing used blood. These receptor sequences come from a woman in her thirties with Graves' hyperthyroidism. Both conserved end residues are part of each CDR3. Each record gives: V gene, clone size, D gene, J gene, CDR3 DNA, CDR3 protein. A D gene is named only where the DNA matches it firmly. Size values are once, few and many counts, or a class for expanded clones, and some rows have none.

V: TRBV9
size: few
D: .
J: TRBJ2-3
DNA: TGTGCCAGCAGCGTATCTGGTGGAGACACAGATACGCAGTATTTT
CDR3: CASSVSGGDTDTQYF

V: TRBV3-1
size: many
D: TRBD1
J: TRBJ1-3
DNA: TGTGCCAGCAGCCGACGGACAGGGTATGGAAACACCATATATTTT
CDR3: CASSRRTGYGNTIYF

V: TRBV6-1
size: few
D: TRBD2
J: TRBJ2-1
DNA: TGTGCCAGCAGTAATACGGGAGGCGCCTACAATGAGCAGTTCTTC
CDR3: CASSNTGGAYNEQFF

V: TRBV3-1
size: .
D: .
J: TRBJ1-3
DNA: TGTGCCAGCAGCGACCGTTGGGGGGCAATTGGAAACACCATATATTTT
CDR3: CASSDRWGAIGNTIYF

V: TRBV19
size: .
D: .
J: TRBJ1-5
DNA: TGTGCCAGTAGTATGAGGAGAGGCAATCAGCCCCAGCATTTT
CDR3: CASSMRRGNQPQHF

V: TRBV29-1
size: .
D: .
J: TRBJ2-1
DNA: TGCAGCGGCGGCCTCGTCGGCGATGAGCAGTTCTTC
CDR3: CSGGLVGDEQFF

V: TRBV30
size: few
D: .
J: TRBJ1-1
DNA: TGTGCCTGGAGTCGAAGGTGGGGGTCGAACACTGAAGCTTTCTTT
CDR3: CAWSRRWGSNTEAFF

V: TRBV7-9
size: many
D: .
J: TRBJ1-4
DNA: TGTGCCAGCAGCCCCACATCAACTAATGAAAAACTGTTTTTT
CDR3: CASSPTSTNEKLFF

V: TRBV12-3/TRBV12-4
size: .
D: .
J: TRBJ2-2
DNA: TGTGCCAGCAGTTTTAGCCGGAACACCGGGGAGCTGTTTTTT
CDR3: CASSFSRNTGELFF

V: TRBV3-1
size: many
D: .
J: TRBJ2-5
DNA: TGTGCCAGCAGCCCCAGAGACTCACAAGAGACCCAGTACTTC
CDR3: CASSPRDSQETQYF

V: TRBV27
size: few
D: .
J: TRBJ1-2
DNA: TGTGCCAGCAGTTTATCGGGGCAGGGCTATGGCTACACCTTC
CDR3: CASSLSGQGYGYTF

V: TRBV28
size: .
D: .
J: TRBJ2-3
DNA: TGTGCCAGCACCACGGGACAAGGAAGATCAGATACGCAGTATTTT
CDR3: CASTTGQGRSDTQYF

V: TRBV13
size: few
D: TRBD2
J: TRBJ2-7
DNA: TGTGCCAGCACCAAAGAACCGGGACTAGCGGTATACGAGCAGTACTTC
CDR3: CASTKEPGLAVYEQYF

V: TRBV7-6
size: many
D: TRBD2
J: TRBJ2-2
DNA: TGTGCCAGCAGCTTACTTAGCGGGATTGGGGTCGGGGAGCTGTTTTTT
CDR3: CASSLLSGIGVGELFF

V: TRBV9
size: few
D: .
J: TRBJ2-2
DNA: TGTGCCAGCAGCGTAGATTCAAACTCGGCTGGGGAGCTGTTTTTT
CDR3: CASSVDSNSAGELFF

V: TRBV12-3/TRBV12-4
size: .
D: .
J: TRBJ1-2
DNA: TGTGCCATACCCCGGACGCCCTATAGCTACACCTTC
CDR3: CAIPRTPYSYTF

V: TRBV20-1
size: .
D: TRBD2
J: TRBJ2-7
DNA: TGCAGTACGAGCAGCTTGACTAGCGGGACCTACGAGCAGTACTTC
CDR3: CSTSSLTSGTYEQYF

V: TRBV27
size: many
D: .
J: TRBJ2-1
DNA: TGTGCCAGCAGTTTATTCCGGGGCTCCTACAATGAGCAGTTCTTC
CDR3: CASSLFRGSYNEQFF

V: TRBV5-6
size: .
D: TRBD1
J: TRBJ1-1
DNA: TGTGCCAGCAGCCCCCGCCCAGACAGGGACACTGAAGCTTTCTTT
CDR3: CASSPRPDRDTEAFF

V: TRBV12-3/TRBV12-4
size: few
D: .
J: TRBJ2-7
DNA: TGTGCCAGCAGTGGGGGAACTGACTACGAGCAGTACTTC
CDR3: CASSGGTDYEQYF

V: TRBV20-1
size: many
D: .
J: TRBJ2-5
DNA: TGCAGTGCTCCACCCATAGCCGACCTCCAAGAGACCCAGTACTTC
CDR3: CSAPPIADLQETQYF

V: TRBV7-3
size: many
D: .
J: TRBJ2-3
DNA: TGTGCCAGTTCTAGCGCAGTCGCAGATACGCAGTATTTT
CDR3: CASSSAVADTQYF

V: TRBV27
size: .
D: TRBD1
J: TRBJ2-5
DNA: TGTGCCAGCAGTCTCATAGGTTGGGGGACAGGGCTCCAAGAGACCCAGTACTTC
CDR3: CASSLIGWGTGLQETQYF

V: TRBV6-1
size: many
D: .
J: TRBJ2-2
DNA: TGTGCCAGCAGTGAAGCGTACTCGTACACCGGGGAGCTGTTTTTT
CDR3: CASSEAYSYTGELFF